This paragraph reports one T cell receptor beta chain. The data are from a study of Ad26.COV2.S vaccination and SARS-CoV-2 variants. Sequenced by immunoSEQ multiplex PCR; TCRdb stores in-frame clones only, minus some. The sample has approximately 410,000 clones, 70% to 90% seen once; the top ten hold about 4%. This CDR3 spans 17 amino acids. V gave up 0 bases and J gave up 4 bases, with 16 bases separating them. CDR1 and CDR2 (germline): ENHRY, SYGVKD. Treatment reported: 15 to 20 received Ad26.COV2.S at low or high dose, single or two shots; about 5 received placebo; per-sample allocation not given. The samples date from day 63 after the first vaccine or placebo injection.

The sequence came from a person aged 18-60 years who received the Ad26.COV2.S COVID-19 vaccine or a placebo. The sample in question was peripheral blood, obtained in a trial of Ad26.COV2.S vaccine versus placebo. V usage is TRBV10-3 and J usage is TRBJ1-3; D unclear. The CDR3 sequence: CAISESHLLGSGNTIYF. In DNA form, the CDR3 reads TGTGCCATCAGTGAGTCCCATCTTTTAGGGAGCGGAAACACCATATATTTT.